This TCR beta chain stems from a study of T cell changes during pregnancy in multiple sclerosis. Measured with immunoSEQ multiplex PCR; TCRdb has only the in-frame clones, and not every one. The sample has tens of thousands of clones, around 91% seen once. This clone was counted once. V was pared by 0 bases and J by 2 bases, with 2 bases between. The CDR3 contains 12 residues. CDR1 is SGHAT, CDR2 FQNNGV, per germline. Sequenced material: peripheral blood, taken in the third trimester of pregnancy. This chain links TRBV11-2 with TRBJ2-7; D is uncertain. This receptor was obtained from a female donor in good health, enrolled as a control in a pregnancy study. Here the CDR3 reads CASSLDAYEQYF. CDR3 nucleotides: TGTGCCAGCAGCTTAGACGCCTACGAGCAGTACTTC. The entire variable domain, with the rest obtained from reference TRBV11-2 and TRBJ2-7, is as follows: EAGVAQSPRYKIIEKRQSVAFWCNPISGHATLYWYQQILGQGPKLLIQFQNNGVVDDSQLPKDRFSAERLKGVDSTLKIQPAKLEDSAVYLCASSLDAYEQYFGPGTRLTVT.